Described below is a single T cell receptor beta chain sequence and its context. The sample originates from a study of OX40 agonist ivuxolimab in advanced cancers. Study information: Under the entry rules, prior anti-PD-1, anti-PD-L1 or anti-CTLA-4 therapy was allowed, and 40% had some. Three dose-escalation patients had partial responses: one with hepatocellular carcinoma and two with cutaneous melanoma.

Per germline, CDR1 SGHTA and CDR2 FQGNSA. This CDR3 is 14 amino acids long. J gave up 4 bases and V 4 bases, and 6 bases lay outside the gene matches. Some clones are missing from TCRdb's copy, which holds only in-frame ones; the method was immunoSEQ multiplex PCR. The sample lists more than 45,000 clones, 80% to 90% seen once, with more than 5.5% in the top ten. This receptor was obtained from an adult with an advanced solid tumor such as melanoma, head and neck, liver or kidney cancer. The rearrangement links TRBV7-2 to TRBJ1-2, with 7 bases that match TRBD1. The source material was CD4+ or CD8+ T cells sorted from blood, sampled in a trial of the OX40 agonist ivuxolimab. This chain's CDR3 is CASSSGQVSYGYTF. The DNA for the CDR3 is TGTGCCAGCAGCTCAGGACAGGTATCCTATGGCTACACCTTC.